These 27 T cell receptor beta chains were all obtained from the same sample, sequenced in a study of T cell responses to AZD1222 COVID-19 vaccine. Sequenced by immunoSEQ multiplex PCR; TCRdb stores in-frame clones only, minus some. The data hold 180,000 or so clones, with 80% to 90% observed a single time. Specimen: peripheral blood, collected on day 0 of AZD1222 vaccination. These receptors were obtained from an adult in good health.

This sequence joins TRBV7-3 and TRBJ2-3; 8 nucleotides agree with TRBD2. The CDR3 is made up of 15 amino acids. Germline assignment: CDR1 SGHTA and CDR2 FQGTGA. V was pared by 2 bases and J by 6 bases, with 7 bases of the junction left unmatched. DNA for the CDR3: TGTGCCAGCAGCTTAGGCGGGGGGACCAAGGATACGCAGTATTTT. It translates to CASSLGGGTKDTQYF.

The chain joins TRBV7-2 to TRBJ2-5, with TRBD2 matching over 9 bases. The V and J ends lost 4 bases and 1 base, in that order; junction bases with no gene match: 1. This CDR3 is built from 14 residues. From germline, CDR1 is SGHTA and CDR2 FQGNSA. In nucleotides, the CDR3 is TGTGCCAGCAGCTCTAGCGGGGCCCAAGAGACCCAGTACTTC. This codes for CASSSSGAQETQYF.

J is TRBJ2-1 and V is TRBV11-2, with TRBD2 matching over 9 bases. This CDR3 has 16 amino acids. Germline trimming cut 5 bases from V and 5 bases from J; bases unmatched to any gene: 10. From germline, CDR1 is SGHAT and CDR2 FQNNGV. The CDR3 nucleotides are TGTGCCAGCAGCCCGCCTTTGGCGGGGGGGAACAATGAGCAGTTCTTC. This encodes CASSPPLAGGNNEQFF.

The chain recombines TRBV7-8 with TRBJ2-5; 7 bases match TRBD2. The CDR3 consists of 14 residues. Germline loops: CDR1 SGHVS, CDR2 FQNEAQ. The V segment lost 1 base and the J segment 4 bases; nucleotides outside the gene matches: 3. The CDR3 coding sequence is TGTGCCAGCAGCTTAGGGACTAGAGCAGAGACCCAGTACTTC. It specifies CASSLGTRAETQYF.

The chain joins TRBV27 to TRBJ1-1; the match to TRBD1 covers 9 bases. The CDR3 runs to 18 residues. The germline CDR1 and CDR2 sequences are MNHEY and SMNVEV (reference sequence). Trimming at V came to 5 bases and at J to 2 bases, leaving 15 bases not matched to a gene. CDR3 sequence (DNA): TGTGCCAGCAGTGCTATCGACAGGGGGAGGTACAGAAACACTGAAGCTTTCTTT. This gives the protein CASSAIDRGRYRNTEAFF.

CDR3 sequence: CASSFDGGSTDTQYF. In nucleotides, the CDR3 is TGTGCCAGCAGTTTCGATGGGGGTAGCACAGATACGCAGTATTTT. The chain links TRBV28 to TRBJ2-3, with D perhaps given as TRBD1 or TRBD2 (5 bases each). Trimming removed 3 bases from V and 0 bases from J, with 10 bases in between. CDR3 length: 15 amino acids. The germline gives CDR1 MDHEN, CDR2 SYDVKM.

This chain uses TRBV2 with TRBJ1-4; no clear D. Germline loops: CDR1 SNHLY, CDR2 FYNNEI. CDR3 length equals 16 residues. V was shortened by 8 bases and J by 4 bases, with 20 bases between the two germline ends. The CDR3 region is CASLKEAVPINEKLFF. CDR3 nucleotides: TGTGCCAGCCTTAAGGAAGCGGTTCCCATTAATGAAAAACTGTTTTTT.

This clone was observed once. This chain connects TRBV5-1 to TRBJ1-1; D unclear. Per germline, CDR1 SGHRS and CDR2 YFSETQ. CDR3 length: 16 amino acids. Trimming stripped 2 bases from V and 6 bases from J, with 20 bases between. The CDR3 nucleotides are TGCGCCAGCAGCTTAGTGACACAGCTACGCCTCGCTGAAGCTTTCTTT. Translation: CASSLVTQLRLAEAFF.

The rearrangement uses TRBV9 and TRBJ1-1; D gene unclear. CDR3 length: 14 residues. Germline V gives CDR1 SGDLS, CDR2 YYNGEE. V lost 0 bases and J lost 6, with 12 bases in between. As DNA, the CDR3 is TGTGCCAGCAGCGTAGAATTGAGGGCACCTGAAGCTTTCTTT. Translated, it gives CASSVELRAPEAFF.

This chain joins TRBV6-2 or TRBV6-3 and TRBJ1-2; D might be TRBD1 (6 bases). This CDR3 comprises 16 residues. Germline lookup yields CDR1 MNHEY and CDR2 SVGEGT. V was shortened by 4 bases and J by 8 bases, with 23 bases between the two germline ends. CDR3 sequence reads: CASSSGDQTGPEGYTF. CDR3 DNA: TGTGCCAGCAGTTCAGGGGACCAAACCGGACCGGAAGGCTACACCTTC.

There are a few counts of this clone. The V call is TRBV3-1 (or the pseudogene TRBV3-2), the J call TRBJ2-2; D may match TRBD1 or TRBD2 (6 bases each). The CDR3 consists of 17 residues. CDR1 is LGHDT, CDR2 YNNKEL, per germline (reference sequence). Trimming took off 3 bases at V and 4 bases at J, with 18 bases between the two ends. The CDR3 region is CASSQGSGARGTGELFF. The CDR3 DNA is TGTGCCAGCAGCCAGGGCTCGGGGGCTCGAGGCACCGGGGAGCTGTTTTTT.

The CDR3 sequence: CASSMDRSSGNTIYF. The CDR3 coding sequence is TGTGCCAGTAGTATGGACAGGTCCTCTGGAAACACCATATATTTT. V usage is TRBV19 and J usage is TRBJ1-3; 7 bases fit TRBD1. V trimming: 3 bases; J trimming: 0 bases; junction bases outside the gene matches: 2. The germline V gene has CDR1 LNHDA and CDR2 SQIVND (reference sequence). The CDR3 length is 15 residues.

The rearrangement uses TRBV3-1 (or the pseudogene TRBV3-2) and TRBJ1-2; possible D gene TRBD1, 5 bases. Trimming removed 3 bases from V and 13 bases from J, with 15 bases in between. The V gene's germline CDR1 is LGHDT and CDR2 YNNKEL (reference sequence). This CDR3 spans 12 amino acids. The CDR3 here is CASSHAGVGITF. The CDR3 DNA is TGTGCCAGCAGCCACGCGGGGGTGGGGATCACCTTC.

The rearrangement joins TRBV28 to TRBJ1-3; D remains unclear. The V gene's germline CDR1 is MDHEN and CDR2 SYDVKM. This CDR3 region has 15 residues. V lost 7 bases and J lost 0, with 13 bases in between. As DNA, the CDR3 is TGTGCCAGCACCGGGGTCTTAAGCTCTGGAAACACCATATATTTT. This translates into CASTGVLSSGNTIYF.

The chain combines TRBV30 with TRBJ1-1; maybe TRBD1 (6 bases). With 0 bases removed from V and 10 bases from J, the gap between germline ends came to 12 bases. This CDR3 has 12 residues. Germline V gives CDR1 GTSNPN, CDR2 SVGIG (reference sequence). CDR3 protein: CAWSVPGVAAFF. The CDR3 nucleotides are TGTGCCTGGAGTGTACCAGGGGTTGCAGCTTTCTTT.

V gene TRBV9 combines with J gene TRBJ2-7; possible D gene TRBD1, 5 bases. Germline lookup yields CDR1 SGDLS and CDR2 YYNGEE. With 0 bases removed from V and 3 bases from J, the gap between germline ends came to 13 bases. CDR3 size: 15 residues. For the CDR3, the DNA is TGTGCCAGCAGCGTAGGGATAGAAGGGGTCTACGAGCAGTACTTC. Protein: CASSVGIEGVYEQYF.

V usage is TRBV6-4 and J usage is TRBJ2-5; D might be TRBD1 (6 bases). Trimming cost V 6 bases and J 2 bases, with 16 bases left between them. The CDR3 is 15 residues long. Germline-derived CDR1 and CDR2 are MRHNA and SNTAGT. The CDR3 sequence is CASSQTIDRQETQYF. Here the CDR3 DNA reads TGTGCCAGCAGCCAAACCATAGACAGGCAAGAGACCCAGTACTTC.

The chain couples TRBV5-1 to TRBJ2-3; no definite D call. The CDR3 runs 15 residues. Germline values: CDR1 SGHRS, CDR2 YFSETQ. Trimming removed 0 bases at V and 2 bases at J, with 10 bases between. CDR3 sequence (DNA): TGCGCCAGCAGCTTGGTTGGCTTGAACACAGATACGCAGTATTTT. Its translation is CASSLVGLNTDTQYF.

This sequence joins TRBV7-9 and TRBJ2-1; 15 bases match TRBD2. The V segment lost 5 bases and the J segment 9 bases; nucleotides outside the gene matches: 5. Per the germline V gene, CDR1 is SEHNR and CDR2 is FQNEAQ (reference sequence). The CDR3 totals 15 residues. The CDR3 coding sequence is TGTGCCAGCAGCCCACCGGGACTAGCGGGGGGTGAGCAGTTCTTC. Translating gives CASSPPGLAGGEQFF.

V is TRBV9 and J is TRBJ2-7, with 10 bases fitting TRBD2. After removal of 4 bases from V and 2 bases from J, the junction contained 6 bases not matched to a gene. The CDR3 length is 15 residues. Per germline, CDR1 SGDLS and CDR2 YYNGEE. The CDR3 protein is CASSQSSGGTYEQYF. The CDR3 region has the DNA TGTGCCAGCAGCCAGTCTAGCGGGGGAACCTACGAGCAGTACTTC.

The chain recombines TRBV27 with TRBJ2-7; 10 positions agree with TRBD1. Trimming took 5 bases from V and 4 from J; bases not matched to a gene: 5. This CDR3 comprises 14 residues. Germline CDR1 is MNHEY and CDR2 is SMNVEV (reference sequence). The CDR3 bases are TGTGCCAGCAGTAAAGACAGGGGGCTTTACGAGCAGTACTTC. Encoded protein: CASSKDRGLYEQYF.

The rearrangement joins TRBV3-1 (or the pseudogene TRBV3-2) to TRBJ1-6; the match to TRBD1 covers 10 bases. The CDR3 extends over 14 amino acids. Germline CDR1 LGHDT, CDR2 YNNKEL (reference sequence). The V and J ends lost 4 bases and 9 bases, in that order; junction bases with no gene match: 3. The CDR3 nucleotides read TGTGCCAGCAGCCGCCGGGACAGGGGTTCACCCCTCCACTTT. As protein: CASSRRDRGSPLHF.

This sequence joins TRBV6-5 and TRBJ1-2; 10 bases align to TRBD1. This CDR3 comprises 14 residues. Trimming cost V 6 bases and J 3 bases; bases outside gene matches: 4. Per germline, CDR1 MNHEY and CDR2 SVGAGI. The CDR3 protein is CASSPTGGYYGYTF. CDR3 nucleotide sequence: TGTGCCAGCAGCCCGACAGGGGGCTACTATGGCTACACCTTC.

Here the CDR3 reads CASRETSNQPQHF. The CDR3 DNA is TGTGCCAGCAGGGAAACTAGCAATCAGCCCCAGCATTTT. V is TRBV6-6 and J is TRBJ1-5; no firm D call. Looked up from germline, CDR1 is MNHNY and CDR2 is SVGAGI (reference sequence). The ends were cut back, 6 bases at V and 0 bases at J, with 6 bases in the middle. The CDR3 loop spans 13 amino acids.

This clone has just one count. This chain uses TRBV7-8 with TRBJ2-7; possible D gene TRBD2, 6 bases. Trimming left V 0 bases short and J 2 bases short, with 14 bases between. Germline V gene lookup returns CDR1 SGHVS and CDR2 FQNEAQ. This CDR3 has 16 amino acids. The CDR3 here is CASSLASASVPYEQYF. The CDR3 DNA is TGTGCCAGCAGCTTAGCTAGTGCTAGCGTACCCTACGAGCAGTACTTC.

The CDR3 protein is CASSPRETQYF. The CDR3 region has the DNA TGTGCCAGCAGTCCGAGGGAGACCCAGTACTTC. This chain uses TRBV12-3 or TRBV12-4 with TRBJ2-5; D is unresolved. The V end lost 5 bases, the J end lost 5 bases, and 6 bases lay between the germline ends. The CDR3 runs to 11 residues.

The V and J genes are TRBV29-1 and TRBJ2-4, with a weak D call TRBD1 (6 bases). The CDR3 length is 14 residues. V was cut by 5 bases and J by 3 bases, with 14 bases left in between. Germline V gives CDR1 SQVTM, CDR2 ANQGSEA. CDR3 region: CSVRQVKGKNIQYF. CDR3 bases: TGCAGCGTTCGACAGGTTAAAGGCAAAAACATTCAGTACTTC.